The rows below give T cell receptor beta chains drawn from one sample of a study of shared clonotypes between healthy human individuals. Sequencing was performed with immunoSEQ multiplex PCR; in TCRdb, only in-frame clones are kept and a portion is missing. The data contain about 2.4 million clones, roughly nine tenths of them singletons. The sequenced sample was naive CD4+ T cells sorted from blood. The receptors here all came from a man younger than 35 in good health. The CDR3 runs from the conserved cysteine through the conserved F or W. D genes are given only for firm matches. Clone size is shown for a subset of rows, as once, few, many or a class of expanded clone.

clone_size	d_call	v_call	j_call	cdr3_nt	cdr3_aa
-	-	TRBV19	TRBJ2-2	TGTGCCAGTAGTATCTTGACTTCATACGACACCGGGGAGCTGTTTTTT	CASSILTSYDTGELFF
-	TRBD1	TRBV9	TRBJ2-1	TGTGCCAGCGGTCTCCTCGTGGACAGGTGGTACAATGAGCAGTTCTTC	CASGLLVDRWYNEQFF
once	-	TRBV29-1	TRBJ1-3	TGCAGCGTTGCTGAAGCGTCTGGAAACACCATATATTTT	CSVAEASGNTIYF
-	TRBD2	TRBV4-1	TRBJ2-2	TGCGCCAGCAGCCAAGTACTGGCGGGGGTAACCACCGGGGAGCTGTTTTTT	CASSQVLAGVTTGELFF
-	-	TRBV13	TRBJ2-5	TGTGCCAGCAGTTCTTACAATGTGGGGAAGACCCAGTACTTC	CASSSYNVGKTQYF
-	-	TRBV11-2	TRBJ2-7	TGTGCCAGCAGCCGAGCCTACGAGCAGTACTTC	CASSRAYEQYF
-	-	TRBV7-2	TRBJ2-5	TGTGCCAGCAGCATACTGGACTACCAAGAGACCCAGTACTTC	CASSILDYQETQYF
-	TRBD1	TRBV30	TRBJ1-5	TGTGCCTGGAGCGACGACCTTTGGACAGGCCCCGAGGGTAGCAATCAGCCCCAGCATTTT	CAWSDDLWTGPEGSNQPQHF
-	-	TRBV5-1	TRBJ2-3	TGCGCCAGCAGCCCAGGACACGGCACAGATACGCAGTATTTT	CASSPGHGTDTQYF
-	TRBD1	TRBV18	TRBJ1-2	TGTGCCAGCTACAAGACAGGGGGCCTAGAGGATGGCTACACCTTC	CASYKTGGLEDGYTF
-	-	TRBV6-1	TRBJ2-2	TGTGCCAGCAGCAGATACCAGACAGCGTCCGGGGAGCTGTTTTTT	CASSRYQTASGELFF
-	-	TRBV9	TRBJ2-3	TGTGCCAGCAGCGTAGCCCTCCTAGCGAGAGATACGCAGTATTTT	CASSVALLARDTQYF
-	TRBD1	TRBV28	TRBJ2-7	TGTGCCAGCAGTTTACGCGGGACAGGCCACTACGAGCAGTACTTC	CASSLRGTGHYEQYF
once	-	TRBV5-4	TRBJ2-1	TGTGCCAGCAGCTTGGCACAGGGATACAATGAGCAGTTCTTC	CASSLAQGYNEQFF
-	TRBD2	TRBV2	TRBJ2-7	TGTGCCGGGGGGACTAGCGGGAGGGCCCGGAACGAGCAGTACTTC	CAGGTSGRARNEQYF
-	-	TRBV7-9	TRBJ2-2	TGTGCCAGCAGTTCCTCCGGAGCCTGGTTTCAGGGCGGGGAGCTGTTTTTT	CASSSSGAWFQGGELFF
-	-	TRBV6-6	TRBJ2-1	TGTGCCAGCAGTCGTACAGGCTTTAACAATGAGCAGTTCTTC	CASSRTGFNNEQFF
-	-	TRBV28	TRBJ1-2	TGTGCCAGCACCCCGGCGGCGGGGGGCGCGTCCTATGGCTACACCTTC	CASTPAAGGASYGYTF
-	TRBD2	TRBV10-3	TRBJ2-7	TGTGCCATCAGTGACCTAGCGGGAGGGTCCTACGAGCAGTACTTC	CAISDLAGGSYEQYF
-	TRBD2	TRBV18	TRBJ2-7	TGTGCCAGCTCACCAAGACTAGCGGACAACGAGCAGTACTTC	CASSPRLADNEQYF